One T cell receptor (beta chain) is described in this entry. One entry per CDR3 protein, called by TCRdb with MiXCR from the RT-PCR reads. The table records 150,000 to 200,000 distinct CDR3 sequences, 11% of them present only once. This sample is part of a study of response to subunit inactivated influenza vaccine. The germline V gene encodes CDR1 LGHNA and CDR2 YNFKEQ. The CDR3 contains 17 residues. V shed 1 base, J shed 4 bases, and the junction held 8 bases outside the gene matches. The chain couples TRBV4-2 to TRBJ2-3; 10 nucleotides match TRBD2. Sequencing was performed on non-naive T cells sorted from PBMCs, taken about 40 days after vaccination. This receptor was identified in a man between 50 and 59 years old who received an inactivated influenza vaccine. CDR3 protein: CASSQGASGGGPDTQYF. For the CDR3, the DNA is TGTGCCAGCAGCCAAGGGGCCAGCGGGGGGGGTCCAGATACGCAGTATTTT.